The clone carrying this T cell receptor (beta chain) has a count of ten or more. The sample comes from a study of early T cells in non-severe SARS-CoV-2 infection. TCRdb itself ran the 5' RACE reads through MiXCR, one entry per CDR3 protein. Seen here are 80,000 to 95,000 distinct CDR3 sequences, roughly 14% observed once, and the top ten hold about 0.58%. The J segment lost 9 bases and the V segment lost 5 bases, leaving 11 bases of the junction unmatched. This CDR3 region has 15 residues. The germline V gene has CDR1 MDHEN and CDR2 SYDVKM. The chain couples TRBV28 to TRBJ1-5; TRBD1 aligns across 9 bases. This TCR was recovered from an adult who was a healthcare worker with PCR-confirmed SARS-CoV-2 infection or an uninfected control (not recorded which). Specimen: whole blood. CDR3: CASSPAPGQGRPQHF. Written as DNA, the CDR3 is TGTGCCAGCAGTCCTGCCCCCGGACAGGGGAGGCCCCAGCATTTT. Full variable domain (remainder filled in from reference TRBV28 and TRBJ1-5): DVKVTQSSRYLVKRTGEKVFLECVQDMDHENMFWYRQDPGLGLRLIYFSYDVKMKEKGDIPEGYSVSREKKERFSLILESASTNQTSMYLCASSPAPGQGRPQHFGDGTRLSIL.